This T cell receptor (beta chain) derives from a study of monozygotic twins with inflammatory bowel disease. Overall study results and limits: T cell subtypes that differed could not be told apart.

The CDR3 runs to 11 residues. Germline CDR1 and CDR2: SGHTA and FQGNSA. TCRdb reprocessed the 5' RACE reads, keeping one entry per CDR3 protein, no DNA. This sample's table has about 160,000 distinct CDR3 sequences. Worth noting for this clonotype: Antigen unknown.

The source is a human donor with ulcerative colitis or Crohn's disease, or a healthy co-twin of an affected twin (not recorded which). The V call is TRBV7-2, the J call TRBJ2-7. The sample taken for sequencing was blood. The CDR3: CASSPDLGQYF.